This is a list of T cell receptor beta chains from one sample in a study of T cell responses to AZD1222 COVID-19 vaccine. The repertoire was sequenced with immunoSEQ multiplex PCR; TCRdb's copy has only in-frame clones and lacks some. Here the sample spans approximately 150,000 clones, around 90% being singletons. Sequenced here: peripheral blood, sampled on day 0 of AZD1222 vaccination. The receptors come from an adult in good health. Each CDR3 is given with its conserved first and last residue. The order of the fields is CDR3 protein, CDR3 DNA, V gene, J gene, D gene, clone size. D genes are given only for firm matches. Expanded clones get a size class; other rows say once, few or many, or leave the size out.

CASSKGLDRYEQYF,TGTGCCAGCAGCAAGGGACTAGACCGCTACGAGCAGTACTTC,TRBV7-2,TRBJ2-7,TRBD2,-
CASSSRPGSMDPEAFF,TGTGCCAGCAGCTCAAGACCGGGATCCATGGACCCTGAAGCTTTCTTT,TRBV21-1,TRBJ1-1,-,-
CASGLVASGQSEQYF,TGTGCTAGTGGTCTCGTTGCGAGTGGGCAAAGCGAGCAGTACTTC,TRBV12-5,TRBJ2-7,-,-
CASNNLAGARYTQYF,TGTGCCAGCAATAACCTAGCGGGAGCTCGATATACGCAGTATTTT,TRBV27,TRBJ2-3,TRBD2,-
CASSVWPGDTIYF,TGTGCCAGCAGCGTTTGGCCCGGGGACACCATATATTTT,TRBV9,TRBJ1-3,-,-
CASSQIFQSNEQFF,TGTGCCAGCAGCCAAATTTTCCAAAGCAATGAGCAGTTCTTC,TRBV14,TRBJ2-1,-,-
CASSPGGANGRANVLTF,TGTGCCAGCTCACCAGGTGGAGCAAACGGTCGGGCCAACGTCCTGACTTTC,TRBV18,TRBJ2-6,-,-
CASSQEIRAVSEDTEAFF,TGCGCCAGCAGTCAAGAGATTCGAGCTGTGAGCGAGGATACTGAAGCTTTCTTT,TRBV23-1,TRBJ1-1,-,-
CASSLAKNIQYF,TGTGCCAGCAGTTTAGCCAAAAACATTCAGTACTTC,TRBV2,TRBJ2-4,-,-
CASSVDRDRGRMNTEAFF,TGTGCCAGCAGCGTAGATCGGGACAGGGGGCGCATGAACACTGAAGCTTTCTTT,TRBV9,TRBJ1-1,TRBD1,-
CASSGGGQGANYGYTF,TGTGCCAGCAGTGGAGGCGGGCAGGGGGCTAACTATGGCTACACCTTC,TRBV25-1,TRBJ1-2,TRBD1,-
CASSHLQKETQYF,TGTGCCAGCAGCCATCTCCAGAAGGAGACCCAGTACTTC,TRBV3-1/TRBV3-2,TRBJ2-5,-,-
CASSQERDEKLFF,TGTGCCAGCAGCCAAGAAAGGGATGAAAAACTGTTTTTT,TRBV11-2,TRBJ1-4,-,-
CASSAAGRWTGELFF,TGTGCCAGTAGTGCAGCGGGAAGGTGGACCGGGGAGCTGTTTTTT,TRBV19,TRBJ2-2,TRBD2,-
CAWSVLGTGAGNSPLHF,TGTGCCTGGAGTGTACTTGGGACAGGGGCCGGGAATTCACCCCTCCACTTT,TRBV30,TRBJ1-6,TRBD1,-
CASSEGLEGYEQYF,TGCGCCAGCAGTGAGGGACTAGAAGGCTACGAGCAGTACTTC,TRBV10-2,TRBJ2-7,TRBD2,-
CASSFLATQETQYF,TGTGCCAGCAGTTTTCTAGCCACGCAAGAGACCCAGTACTTC,TRBV27,TRBJ2-5,-,-
CASSLNGVQETANSPLHF,TGCGCCAGCAGCTTGAATGGTGTTCAGGAAACGGCCAATTCACCCCTCCACTTT,TRBV5-1,TRBJ1-6,-,-
CASSSIGDYHTDTQYF,TGTGCCAGCAGTTCTATCGGGGACTATCACACAGATACGCAGTATTTT,TRBV12-1,TRBJ2-3,-,-
CASSPTIWAVTEAFF,TGTGCCAGCAGCCCCACTATTTGGGCGGTGACTGAAGCTTTCTTT,TRBV6-5,TRBJ1-1,-,-
CASSQQTGTANSPLHF,TGCGCCAGCAGCCAACAGACCGGGACAGCTAATTCACCCCTCCACTTT,TRBV4-1,TRBJ1-6,TRBD1,-
CASSLTGGSQPQHF,TGCGCCAGCAGCCTGACAGGGGGAAGTCAGCCCCAGCATTTT,TRBV4-1,TRBJ1-5,TRBD1,once
CASSLNGDTDTQYF,TGTGCCAGCAGCCTAAATGGGGACACAGATACGCAGTATTTT,TRBV27,TRBJ2-3,-,-
CASYRENTEAFF,TGTGCCAGCTACAGGGAGAACACTGAAGCTTTCTTT,TRBV6-6,TRBJ1-1,-,-
CASSFGDRGFYEQYF,TGTGCCAGCAGCTTTGGGGACAGGGGGTTCTACGAGCAGTACTTC,TRBV5-8,TRBJ2-7,TRBD1,-
CSFPRERADTQYF,TGCAGCTTTCCTCGGGAGAGGGCAGATACGCAGTATTTT,TRBV29-1,TRBJ2-3,-,-
CATAEQGTFSYEQYF,TGCGCCACCGCCGAACAGGGTACGTTCTCCTACGAGCAGTACTTC,TRBV10-1,TRBJ2-7,-,-
CASSSSGISGANVLTF,TGTGCCAGCAGCTCTAGCGGAATCTCTGGGGCCAACGTCCTGACTTTC,TRBV7-3,TRBJ2-6,TRBD2,-
CASSTKNSQPQHF,TGTGCCAGCAGTACCAAGAACTCTCAGCCCCAGCATTTT,TRBV27,TRBJ1-5,-,-
CASSEPGPTRNEQYF,TGTGCCAGTAGTGAACCGGGACCAACCAGGAACGAGCAGTACTTC,TRBV19,TRBJ2-7,-,-
CASSVGGRGLAASSTDTQYF,TGTGCCAGCAGCGTAGGGGGGAGGGGACTAGCGGCTTCTAGCACAGATACGCAGTATTTT,TRBV9,TRBJ2-3,TRBD2,-
CASSLRQGQEPQHF,TGTGCCAGCTCACTTCGACAGGGGCAGGAGCCCCAGCATTTT,TRBV18,TRBJ1-5,TRBD1,few
CASSYGQGTNTEAFF,TGCGCCAGCAGCTATGGACAGGGGACGAACACTGAAGCTTTCTTT,TRBV5-1,TRBJ1-1,TRBD1,-
CASSPLDGSRYTF,TGTGCCAGCAGCCCGTTGGATGGGTCTCGCTACACCTTC,TRBV3-1/TRBV3-2,TRBJ1-2,-,-
CASTGEMGNQPQHF,TGTGCCAGCACTGGCGAGATGGGCAATCAGCCCCAGCATTTT,TRBV2,TRBJ1-5,-,-
CAWSSQLNTEAFF,TGTGCCTGGAGTTCACAGCTTAACACTGAAGCTTTCTTT,TRBV30,TRBJ1-1,-,-
CASSSGQGARHGYTF,TGTGCCAGCAGTTCCGGACAGGGGGCGCGACATGGCTACACCTTC,TRBV6-6,TRBJ1-2,TRBD1,-
CASSPLGLGYEQYF,TGTGCCAGCAGCCCCTTGGGCTTGGGCTACGAGCAGTACTTC,TRBV7-9,TRBJ2-7,-,-
CASSGGGPQETQYF,TGTGCCAGCAGCGGGGGCGGACCCCAAGAGACCCAGTACTTC,TRBV9,TRBJ2-5,-,-
CASSLTGTANTEAFF,TGTGCCAGCAGCCTTACCGGGACCGCGAACACTGAAGCTTTCTTT,TRBV5-4,TRBJ1-1,-,-
CASSLQGFRYNEQFF,TGCGCCAGCAGCTTACAGGGCTTTCGGTACAATGAGCAGTTCTTC,TRBV5-1,TRBJ2-1,-,-
CASTNMGGSSGYTF,TGTGCCAGCACCAACATGGGGGGATCCTCTGGCTACACCTTC,TRBV6-5,TRBJ1-2,-,-
CASSSVRGGIGEQFF,TGTGCCAGCAGCTCCGTTAGGGGGGGGATTGGTGAGCAGTTCTTC,TRBV11-3,TRBJ2-1,-,-
CASSIRQLNSPLHF,TGTGCCAGTAGTATTAGGCAGCTGAATTCACCCCTCCACTTT,TRBV19,TRBJ1-6,-,-
CASSPVVSYNEQFF,TGTGCCAGCTCACCAGTGGTTTCCTACAATGAGCAGTTCTTC,TRBV18,TRBJ2-1,-,-
CATTVGTGEKLFF,TGTGCCACTACGGTGGGCACGGGTGAAAAACTGTTTTTT,TRBV6-5,TRBJ1-4,-,-
CASSPGGTDTQYF,TGTGCCAGTAGCCCGGGGGGCACAGATACGCAGTATTTT,TRBV19,TRBJ2-3,-,-
CASSLPRTGRYGYTF,TGTGCCAGCAGCTTACCCCGAACAGGGCGGTATGGCTACACCTTC,TRBV7-2,TRBJ1-2,-,-
CASSERVWEKLFF,TGTGCCAGCAGTGAAAGAGTTTGGGAAAAACTGTTTTTT,TRBV2,TRBJ1-4,-,-